This T cell receptor (beta chain) was identified in a study of cytomegalovirus exposure and HLA in healthy donors. General study findings and limits: Most TCRs appeared rarely, but some public TCRs recurred in many donors. Differences between HLA loci emerged in a later analysis of TCR association rates, with DRB1 most and HLA-C fewest.

Each donor was healthy, and each was a bone marrow donor. CDR1 SGHRS and CDR2 YFSETQ come from the germline V gene. Germline trimming cut 0 bases from V and 8 bases from J; bases unmatched to any gene: 10. The CDR3 covers 15 residues. Notes on this clone: The antigen is unknown.

It was with 60 Vbeta and 13 Jbeta primers that the PCR ran. Assay: immunoSEQ multiplex PCR; the TCRdb copy retains only in-frame clones and omits some. This table holds 100,000 to 150,000 clones, 77% found once. The TCR comes from a male donor in good health and CMV-seropositive. Sequenced material: PBMCs. The chain combines TRBV5-1 with TRBJ2-7, with 8 bases matching TRBD1. CDR3 residues: CASSLARTGYSKQYF. DNA for the CDR3: TGCGCCAGCAGCTTGGCCCGGACAGGGTATAGTAAGCAGTACTTC.